One T cell receptor beta chain is described in this entry. This clone was observed a single time. Its antigen is not yet known. One base away there is no much larger clone; base qualities are not given. Samples from volunteer blood donors who had recovered from COVID-19 were contributed by a second Seattle source. Whole blood was collected in K2EDTA tubes by collaborating institutions according to the institutions' own protocols. Collaborator samples were shipped for TCRbeta analysis as frozen whole blood, isolated PBMCs, or DNA extracted from either sample type. The immunoSEQ Assay, a bias-controlled multiplex PCR, was used to amplify TCRbeta CDR3 regions from genomic DNA. Turning to the authors' computational methods: Nucleated cell counts per sample were estimated from amplification of reference gene primers within the assay. To quantify the absolute abundance of each unique TCRbeta CDR3 rearrangement, sequence reads were collapsed and filtered. For each sample, productive Simpson clonality was calculated as the square root of Simpson's diversity index across productive rearrangements. TCRdb retrieved this table from immuneACCESS and kept in-frame rearrangements only. Not all clones are present; in checked studies, unresolved V genes account for under half, and no reason is known for the remainder. V, J and clone size are those of that table, while D and trimming were read from the DNA. Here the sample has 200,000 to 250,000 clones; about 88% occur a single time. The biggest ten clones account for over 2.5% of the sample.

This sample is part of a study of blood T cell repertoires in COVID-19 (dated by TCRdb to about 2020). Looking at the study overall: Collaborator samples came from the United States, Italy and Spain and covered acute and convalescent phases of COVID-19. The prospective study material was composed of cDNA or gDNA derived from T cells, B-cell-depleted T cells, or PBMCs. Subjects who had been exposed to COVID-19, were actively infected with it, or had recovered from it provided the deeply sampled blood TCRbeta repertoires that made up the dataset. The repertoires were released in a freely available public database intended as a resource for research on the immune response to SARS-CoV-2. The samples were drawn from two sources: the first 160 participants of the ongoing ImmuneRACE study, and 1,254 subjects contributed by 6 global collaborators. A de-identified subject ID, COVID-19 status, age in years and sex were almost always included in the sample metadata. Where available, HLA class I and class II types were taken from metadata supplied by the sample provider and were not determined by assay-based typing.

CDR1 and CDR2 are drawn from the germline V gene (reference sequence): MNHEY, SMNVEV. The CDR3 covers 16 residues, taking in both the cysteine and the phenylalanine. Of the read, only the CDR3 DNA is kept; its 48 bases are in frame from base 1. V is cut back by 6 bases and J by 8 bases, with 14 bases in the junction unmatched. Here is what the overall study found, with its caveats: Clinical and demographic metadata were provided uncurated, with the amount varying by source and participant.

The source of this sequence is a man aged 45-65 years who had recovered from COVID-19. Here the chain combines TRBV27 and TRBJ2-1, and 9 junctional nucleotides match TRBD2. The specimen was peripheral blood. The CDR3 corresponds to CASRTFLSGSIDEQFF. The nucleotide sequence reads TGTGCCAGCAGAACCTTCCTTAGCGGGAGCATCGATGAGCAGTTCTTC.